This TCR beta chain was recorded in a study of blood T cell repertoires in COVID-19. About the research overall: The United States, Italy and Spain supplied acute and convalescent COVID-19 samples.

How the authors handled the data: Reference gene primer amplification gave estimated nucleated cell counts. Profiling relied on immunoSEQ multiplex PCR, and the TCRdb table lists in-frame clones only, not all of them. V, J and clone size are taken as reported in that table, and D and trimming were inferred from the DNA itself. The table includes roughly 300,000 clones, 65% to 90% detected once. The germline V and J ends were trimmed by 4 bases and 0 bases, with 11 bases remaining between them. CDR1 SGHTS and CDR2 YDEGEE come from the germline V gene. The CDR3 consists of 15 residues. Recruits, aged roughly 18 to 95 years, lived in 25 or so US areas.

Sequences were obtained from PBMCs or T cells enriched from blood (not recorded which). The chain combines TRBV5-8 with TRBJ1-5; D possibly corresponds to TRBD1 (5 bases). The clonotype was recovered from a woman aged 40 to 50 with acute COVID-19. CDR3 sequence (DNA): TGTGCCAGCAGCGGGGGGACTTATAGCAATCAGCCCCAGCATTTT. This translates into CASSGGTYSNQPQHF.